This is a list of T cell receptor beta chains from one sample in a study of T cells after posttransplantation cyclophosphamide. Measured with immunoSEQ multiplex PCR; TCRdb has only the in-frame clones, and not every one. The sample holds roughly 34,000 clones, and no clone turns up only once. Sequenced sample: PBMCs. These receptor sequences come from a woman aged 25 to 39 in good health and a related stem cell transplant donor. CDR3s include the opening cysteine and the closing phenylalanine or tryptophan. The D gene is left open where the match is weak. The size entry is marked missing in some rows and otherwise reads once, few, many or a size class.

few	TRBD2	TRBJ2-5	TRBV6-1	TGTGCCAGCAGTGAAGCGCCCGGACTAGCGGGGGGTAAGACCCAGTACTTC	CASSEAPGLAGGKTQYF
many	NA	TRBJ1-5	TRBV6-1	TGTGCCAGCAAAACATACGGCAATCAGCCCCAGCATTTT	CASKTYGNQPQHF
many	TRBD2	TRBJ2-1	TRBV4-1	TGCGCCAGCAGCCAACTCGGGACTAGCGGGGGGAGGGAGCAGTTCTTC	CASSQLGTSGGREQFF
many	TRBD2	TRBJ2-3	TRBV11-3	TGTGCCAGCAGCTTACGGGTTAGCGGGGGGGGAGATACGCAGTATTTT	CASSLRVSGGGDTQYF
many	TRBD2	TRBJ2-3	TRBV6-1	TGTGCCAGCAGTGGGGTCGAGCGGGGGGGTTCCACAGATACGCAGTATTTT	CASSGVERGGSTDTQYF
many	TRBD2	TRBJ2-3	TRBV5-4	TGTGCCAGCAGTCGGTTAGCGGGGGGGCTGGCAGATACGCAGTATTTT	CASSRLAGGLADTQYF
NA	NA	TRBJ1-5	TRBV30	TGTGCCGGGGACCGGGGGACCAATCAGCCCCAGCATTTT	CAGDRGTNQPQHF
many	NA	TRBJ1-5	TRBV5-1	TGCGCCAGCAGCGTAACACGAGATCAGCCCCAGCATTTT	CASSVTRDQPQHF
many	TRBD1	TRBJ2-7	TRBV13	TGTGCCAGCAGCAGGAGACAGGGATCTCCCTACGAGCAGTACTTC	CASSRRQGSPYEQYF
many	TRBD2	TRBJ2-1	TRBV5-6	TGTGCCAGCAGCCCTTTACTAGCGGGGGGGCGAAATGAGCAGTTCTTC	CASSPLLAGGRNEQFF